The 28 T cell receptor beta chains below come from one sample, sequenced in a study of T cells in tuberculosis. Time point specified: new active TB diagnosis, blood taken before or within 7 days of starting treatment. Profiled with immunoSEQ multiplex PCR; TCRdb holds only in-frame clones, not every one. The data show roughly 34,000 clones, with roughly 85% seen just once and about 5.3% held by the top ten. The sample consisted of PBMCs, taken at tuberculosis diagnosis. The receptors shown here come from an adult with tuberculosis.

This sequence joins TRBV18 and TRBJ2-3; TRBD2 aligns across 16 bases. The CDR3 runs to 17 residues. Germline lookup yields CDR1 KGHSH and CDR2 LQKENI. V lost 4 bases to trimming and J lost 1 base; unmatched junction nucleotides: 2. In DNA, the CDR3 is TGTGCCAGCTCACTCGGGACTAGCGGGAGGGGCACAGATACGCAGTATTTT. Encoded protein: CASSLGTSGRGTDTQYF.

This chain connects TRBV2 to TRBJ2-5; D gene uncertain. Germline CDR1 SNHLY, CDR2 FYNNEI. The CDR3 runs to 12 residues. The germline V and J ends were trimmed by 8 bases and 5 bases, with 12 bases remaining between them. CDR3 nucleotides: TGTGCCAGCGCATCCTCGCGGGAGACCCAGTACTTC. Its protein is CASASSRETQYF.

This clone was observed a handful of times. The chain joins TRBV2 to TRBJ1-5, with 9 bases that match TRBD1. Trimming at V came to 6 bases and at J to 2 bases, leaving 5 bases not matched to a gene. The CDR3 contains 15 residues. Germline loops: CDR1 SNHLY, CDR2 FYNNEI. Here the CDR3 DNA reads TGTGCCAGCAGAGCACAGGGGGCGGGCAATCAGCCCCAGCATTTT. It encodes CASRAQGAGNQPQHF.

The CDR3 is CASSLWAGGSGELFF. As DNA, the CDR3 is TGTGCCAGCAGTTTATGGGCGGGAGGGTCCGGGGAGCTGTTTTTT. The V gene is TRBV28, the J gene TRBJ2-2; 9 nucleotides agree with TRBD2. Germline CDR1 and CDR2: MDHEN and SYDVKM. Losses at the gene ends were 0 bases for V and 6 bases for J; bases not matched to a gene: 2. The length of the CDR3 is 15 residues.

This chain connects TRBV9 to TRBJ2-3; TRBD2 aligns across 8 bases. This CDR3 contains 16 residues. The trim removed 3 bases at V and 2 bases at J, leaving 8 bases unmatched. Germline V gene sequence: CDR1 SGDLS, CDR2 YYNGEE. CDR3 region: CASSAPRAGDTDTQYF. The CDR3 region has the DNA TGTGCCAGCAGCGCCCCTCGAGCGGGAGACACAGATACGCAGTATTTT.

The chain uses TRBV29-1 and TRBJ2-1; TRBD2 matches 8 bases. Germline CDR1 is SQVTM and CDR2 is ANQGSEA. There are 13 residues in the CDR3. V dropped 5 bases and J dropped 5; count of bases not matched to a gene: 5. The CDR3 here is CSVSGGRDNEQFF. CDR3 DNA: TGCAGCGTTTCGGGGGGGAGGGACAATGAGCAGTTCTTC.

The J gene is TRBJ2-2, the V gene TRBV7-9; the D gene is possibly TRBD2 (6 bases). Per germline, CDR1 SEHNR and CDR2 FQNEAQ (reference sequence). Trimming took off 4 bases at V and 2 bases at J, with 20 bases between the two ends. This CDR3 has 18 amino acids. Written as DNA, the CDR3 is TGTGCCAGCAGCTCCCCGAAGGCGGGGACGATAAACACCGGGGAGCTGTTTTTT. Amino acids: CASSSPKAGTINTGELFF.

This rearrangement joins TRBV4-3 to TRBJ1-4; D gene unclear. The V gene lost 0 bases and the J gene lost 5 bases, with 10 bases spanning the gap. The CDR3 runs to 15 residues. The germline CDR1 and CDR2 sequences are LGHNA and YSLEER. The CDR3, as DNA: TGCGCCAGCAGCCAAGATCAGTTGTCAAATGAAAAACTGTTTTTT. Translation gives CASSQDQLSNEKLFF.

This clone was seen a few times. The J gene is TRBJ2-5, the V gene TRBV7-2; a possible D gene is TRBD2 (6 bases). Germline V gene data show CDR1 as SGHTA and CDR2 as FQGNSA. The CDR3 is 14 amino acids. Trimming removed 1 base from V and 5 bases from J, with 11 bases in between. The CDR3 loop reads CASSLGLEVETQYF. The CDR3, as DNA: TGTGCCAGCAGCTTAGGACTAGAAGTGGAGACCCAGTACTTC.

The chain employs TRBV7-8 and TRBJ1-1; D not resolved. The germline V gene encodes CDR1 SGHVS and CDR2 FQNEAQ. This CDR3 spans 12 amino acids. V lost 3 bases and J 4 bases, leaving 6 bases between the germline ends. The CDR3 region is CASSFVSTEAFF. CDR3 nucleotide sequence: TGTGCCAGCAGCTTCGTCAGCACTGAAGCTTTCTTT. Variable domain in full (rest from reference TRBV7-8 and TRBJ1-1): GAGVSQSPRYKVAKRGQDVALRCDPISGHVSLFWYQQALGQGPEFLTYFQNEAQLDKSGLPSDRFFAERPEGSVSTLKIQRTQQEDSAVYLCASSFVSTEAFFGQGTRLTVV.

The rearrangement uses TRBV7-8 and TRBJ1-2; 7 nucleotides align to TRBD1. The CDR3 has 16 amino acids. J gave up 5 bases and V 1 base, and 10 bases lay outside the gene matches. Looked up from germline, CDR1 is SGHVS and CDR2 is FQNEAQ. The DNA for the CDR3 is TGTGCCAGCAGCTTAGTGACAGGGACCCCGTCTTATGGCTACACCTTC. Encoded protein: CASSLVTGTPSYGYTF. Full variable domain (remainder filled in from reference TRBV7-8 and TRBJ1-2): GAGVSQSPRYKVAKRGQDVALRCDPISGHVSLFWYQQALGQGPEFLTYFQNEAQLDKSGLPSDRFFAERPEGSVSTLKIQRTQQEDSAVYLCASSLVTGTPSYGYTFGSGTRLTVV.

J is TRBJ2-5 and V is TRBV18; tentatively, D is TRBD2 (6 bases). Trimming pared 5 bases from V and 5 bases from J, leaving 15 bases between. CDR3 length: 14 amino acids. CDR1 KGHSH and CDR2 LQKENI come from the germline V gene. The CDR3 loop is CASSAGRRGETQYF. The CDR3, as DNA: TGTGCCAGCTCAGCGGGACGCCGAGGGGAGACCCAGTACTTC.

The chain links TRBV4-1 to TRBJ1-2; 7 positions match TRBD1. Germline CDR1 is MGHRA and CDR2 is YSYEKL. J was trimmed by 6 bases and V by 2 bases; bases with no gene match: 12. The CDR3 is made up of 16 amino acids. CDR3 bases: TGCGCCAGCAGCCAATACTTGACAGGGAGGTTTGATGGCTACACCTTC. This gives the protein CASSQYLTGRFDGYTF.

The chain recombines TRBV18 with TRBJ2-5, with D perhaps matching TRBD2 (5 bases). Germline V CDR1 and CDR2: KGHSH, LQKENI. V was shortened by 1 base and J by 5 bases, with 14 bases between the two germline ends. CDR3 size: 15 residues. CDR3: CASSPRTGDGETQYF. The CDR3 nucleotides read TGTGCCAGCTCACCACGTACCGGGGATGGGGAGACCCAGTACTTC. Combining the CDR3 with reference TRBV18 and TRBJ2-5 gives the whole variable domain NAGVMQNPRHLVRRRGQEARLRCSPMKGHSHVYWYRQLPEEGLKFMVYLQKENIIDESGMPKERFSAEFPKEGPSILRIQQVVRGDSAAYFCASSPRTGDGETQYFGPGTRLLVL.

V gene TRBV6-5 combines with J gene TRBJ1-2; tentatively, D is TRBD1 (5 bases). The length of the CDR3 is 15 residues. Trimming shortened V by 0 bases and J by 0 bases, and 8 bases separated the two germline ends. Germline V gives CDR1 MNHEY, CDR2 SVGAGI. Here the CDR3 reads CASSYSQASNYGYTF. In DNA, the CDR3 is TGTGCCAGCAGTTACTCACAGGCATCTAACTATGGCTACACCTTC.

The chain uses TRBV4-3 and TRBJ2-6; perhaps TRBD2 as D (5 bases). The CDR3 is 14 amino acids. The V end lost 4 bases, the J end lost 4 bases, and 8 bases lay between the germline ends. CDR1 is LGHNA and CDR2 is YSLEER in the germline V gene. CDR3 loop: CASSLGGGANVLTF. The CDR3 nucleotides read TGCGCCAGCAGCCTCGGCGGGGGGGCCAACGTCCTGACTTTC.

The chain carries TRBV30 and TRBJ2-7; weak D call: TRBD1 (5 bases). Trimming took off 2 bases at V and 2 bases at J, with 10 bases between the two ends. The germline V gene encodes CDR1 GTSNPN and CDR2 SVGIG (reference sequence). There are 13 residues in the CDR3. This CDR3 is CAWSRGRTYEQYF. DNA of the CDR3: TGTGCCTGGAGTAGGGGCCGCACCTACGAGCAGTACTTC.

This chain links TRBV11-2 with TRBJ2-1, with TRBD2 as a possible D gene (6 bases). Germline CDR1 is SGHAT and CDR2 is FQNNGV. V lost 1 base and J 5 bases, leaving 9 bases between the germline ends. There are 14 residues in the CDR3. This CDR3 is CASSLAGVNNEQFF. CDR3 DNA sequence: TGTGCCAGCAGCTTAGCGGGGGTAAACAATGAGCAGTTCTTC. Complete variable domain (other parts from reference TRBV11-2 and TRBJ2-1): EAGVAQSPRYKIIEKRQSVAFWCNPISGHATLYWYQQILGQGPKLLIQFQNNGVVDDSQLPKDRFSAERLKGVDSTLKIQPAKLEDSAVYLCASSLAGVNNEQFFGPGTRLTVL.

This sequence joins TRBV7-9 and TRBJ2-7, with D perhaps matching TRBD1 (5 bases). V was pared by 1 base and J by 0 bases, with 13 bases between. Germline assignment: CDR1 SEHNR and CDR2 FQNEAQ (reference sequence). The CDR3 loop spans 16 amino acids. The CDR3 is CASSLGRAKSSYEQYF. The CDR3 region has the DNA TGTGCCAGCAGCTTAGGCAGGGCAAAGAGCTCCTACGAGCAGTACTTC.

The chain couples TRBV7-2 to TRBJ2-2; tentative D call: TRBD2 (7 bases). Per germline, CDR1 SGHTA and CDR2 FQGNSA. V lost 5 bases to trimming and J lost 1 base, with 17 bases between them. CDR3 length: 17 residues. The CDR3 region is CASSPSGGRVNTGELFF. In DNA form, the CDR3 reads TGTGCCAGCAGCCCCTCGGGGGGCAGAGTGAACACCGGGGAGCTGTTTTTT.

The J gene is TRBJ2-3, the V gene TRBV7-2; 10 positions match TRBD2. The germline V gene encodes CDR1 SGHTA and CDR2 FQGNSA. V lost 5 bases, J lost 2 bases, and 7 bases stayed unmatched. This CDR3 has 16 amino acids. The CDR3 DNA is TGTGCCAGCAGCCCGCTCCTAGCGGGGGCCACAGATACGCAGTATTTT. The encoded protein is CASSPLLAGATDTQYF.

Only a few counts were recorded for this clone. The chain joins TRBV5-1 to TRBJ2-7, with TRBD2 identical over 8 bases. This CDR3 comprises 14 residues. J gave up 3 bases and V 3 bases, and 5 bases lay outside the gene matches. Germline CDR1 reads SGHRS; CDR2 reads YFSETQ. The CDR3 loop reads CASSSGGTSYEQYF. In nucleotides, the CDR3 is TGCGCCAGCAGCTCCGGGGGGACTAGCTACGAGCAGTACTTC.

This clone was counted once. CDR3 region: CASRSGGGDEQFF. The DNA for the CDR3 is TGCGCCAGCCGTTCGGGCGGGGGGGATGAGCAGTTCTTC. This chain connects TRBV5-1 to TRBJ2-1, with 9 bases aligning to TRBD2. Trimming at V came to 7 bases and at J to 8 bases, leaving 7 bases not matched to a gene. Germline CDR1 and CDR2: SGHRS and YFSETQ. The CDR3 extends over 13 amino acids.

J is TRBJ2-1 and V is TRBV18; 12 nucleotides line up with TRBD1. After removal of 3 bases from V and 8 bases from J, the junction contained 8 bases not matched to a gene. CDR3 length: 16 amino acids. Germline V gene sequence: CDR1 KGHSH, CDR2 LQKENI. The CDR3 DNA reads TGTGCCAGCTCACCCCCCGGGACAGGGGGCCGGGATGAGCAGTTCTTC. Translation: CASSPPGTGGRDEQFF.

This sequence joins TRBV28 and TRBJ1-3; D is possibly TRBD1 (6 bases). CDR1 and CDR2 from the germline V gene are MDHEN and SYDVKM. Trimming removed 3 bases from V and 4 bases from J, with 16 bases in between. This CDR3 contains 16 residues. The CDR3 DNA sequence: TGTGCCAGCAGTTTTGGGGGGGCGTTGTTAGGAAACACCATATATTTT. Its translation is CASSFGGALLGNTIYF.

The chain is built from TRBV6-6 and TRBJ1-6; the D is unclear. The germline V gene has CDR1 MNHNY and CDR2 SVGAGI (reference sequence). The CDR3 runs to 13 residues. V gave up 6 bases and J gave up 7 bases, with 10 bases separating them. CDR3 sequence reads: CASRGPGNSPLHF. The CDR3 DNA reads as TGTGCCAGCAGAGGTCCGGGGAATTCACCCCTCCACTTT.

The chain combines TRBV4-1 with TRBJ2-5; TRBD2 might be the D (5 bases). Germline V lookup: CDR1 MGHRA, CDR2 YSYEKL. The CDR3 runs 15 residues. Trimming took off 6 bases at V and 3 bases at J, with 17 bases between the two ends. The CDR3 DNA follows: TGCGCCAGCAGTAAACGGGAAGGGATAGAAGAGACCCAGTACTTC. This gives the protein CASSKREGIEETQYF.

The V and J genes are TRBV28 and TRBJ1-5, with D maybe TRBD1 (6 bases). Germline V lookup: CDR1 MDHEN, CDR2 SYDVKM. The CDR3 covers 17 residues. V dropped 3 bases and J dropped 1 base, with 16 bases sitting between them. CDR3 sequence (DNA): TGTGCCAGCAGTTTGGGGTCGGGGGGCGAAAGCAATCAGCCCCAGCATTTT. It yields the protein CASSLGSGGESNQPQHF.